These 31 T cell receptor beta chains share one sample of origin, sequenced in a study of glioma-infiltrating T cells after dendritic cell vaccination. Using immunoSEQ multiplex PCR, the repertoire was profiled, and TCRdb retains in-frame clones only, with some absent. This sample has roughly 60,000 clones, with around nine tenths found just once. Stated time point: after dendritic cell vaccination, including at tumor progression/relapse. Here the sequenced sample was blood, taken after dendritic cell vaccination. The receptors here all came from a human donor with glioblastoma.

The chain couples TRBV18 to TRBJ2-2, with D tentatively TRBD1 (5 bases). CDR3 length: 16 amino acids. V gave up 3 bases and J gave up 1 base, with 12 bases separating them. Germline V gene lookup returns CDR1 KGHSH and CDR2 LQKENI. In DNA form, the CDR3 reads TGTGCCAGCTCACCCTCACAGGCGAAGAACACCGGGGAGCTGTTTTTT. Amino acid sequence: CASSPSQAKNTGELFF.

The CDR3 DNA sequence: TGTGCCAGCAGCGCCCGTCCTAGCGGGGGGGACAATGAGCAGTTCTTC. It specifies CASSARPSGGDNEQFF. The V gene is TRBV7-8, the J gene TRBJ2-1, with 12 bases identical to TRBD2. The V gene end was trimmed by 5 bases and the J gene end by 5 bases; junction bases not matched to a gene: 7. This CDR3 comprises 16 residues. The V gene's germline CDR1 is SGHVS and CDR2 FQNEAQ.

V gene TRBV2 combines with J gene TRBJ2-5; no definite D call. The J call may be mistaken, given a closer DNA end match to TRBJ2-7. The CDR3 is made up of 12 amino acids. The germline V gene encodes CDR1 SNHLY and CDR2 FYNNEI. The CDR3 coding sequence is TGTGCCAGCAGAGGTCTATACTACGAGCAGTACTTC. Translation gives CASRGLYYEQYF.

The chain employs TRBV4-2 and TRBJ1-4; 7 nucleotides match TRBD1. CDR1 and CDR2 from the germline V gene are LGHNA and YNFKEQ. V shed 7 bases, J shed 6 bases, and the junction held 26 bases outside the gene matches. The CDR3 runs to 20 residues. The chain's CDR3 is CASISEIRTGSTGGYEKLFF. CDR3 in DNA: TGTGCCAGCATCTCAGAGATAAGGACAGGTTCAACCGGGGGATATGAAAAACTGTTTTTT.

This chain links TRBV5-1 with TRBJ1-5, with TRBD1 matching 9 bases. The CDR3 consists of 15 residues. V shed 4 bases and J 4 bases; nucleotides not matched to a gene: 6. Germline values: CDR1 SGHRS, CDR2 YFSETQ. The CDR3 sequence: CASSMMGTGNQPQHF. As DNA, the CDR3 is TGCGCCAGCAGCATGATGGGGACAGGGAATCAGCCCCAGCATTTT.

This clone was counted a few times. V usage is TRBV13 and J usage is TRBJ2-5, with D possibly matching TRBD2 (7 bases). CDR3 length: 14 residues. The germline V gene has CDR1 PRHDT and CDR2 FYEKMQ (reference sequence). V lost 0 bases, J lost 3 bases, and 8 bases lay in between. The CDR3 sequence is CASSLGGGEETQYF. CDR3 DNA: TGTGCCAGCAGCTTAGGAGGGGGGGAAGAGACCCAGTACTTC.

The chain employs TRBV5-1 and TRBJ1-1; 9 bases map to TRBD1. The CDR3 is 15 amino acids. The ends lost 3 bases at V and 2 bases at J; junction bases unmatched: 5. Germline CDR1 and CDR2: SGHRS and YFSETQ. The CDR3 region is CASSWGQGFNTEAFF. In DNA, the CDR3 is TGCGCCAGCAGCTGGGGACAGGGATTCAACACTGAAGCTTTCTTT.

The genes are TRBV7-7 and TRBJ2-6; 9 bases are shared with TRBD1. This CDR3 has 20 amino acids. V shed 5 bases, J shed 0 bases, and the junction held 14 bases outside the gene matches. Germline V gene lookup returns CDR1 SSHAT and CDR2 FNYEAQ (reference sequence). This CDR3 reads CASSPNPGQGTHSGANVLTF. The CDR3 region has the DNA TGTGCCAGCAGCCCCAACCCGGGACAGGGAACCCACTCTGGGGCCAACGTCCTGACTTTC.

V usage is TRBV5-6 and J usage is TRBJ2-7; 7 bases match TRBD1. Germline V gives CDR1 SGHDT, CDR2 YYEEEE. J gave up 4 bases and V 4 bases, and 5 bases lay outside the gene matches. The CDR3 consists of 13 residues. The CDR3 loop reads CASSPTGPYEQYF. DNA of the CDR3: TGTGCCAGCAGCCCGACAGGGCCATACGAGCAGTACTTC.

This rearrangement joins TRBV25-1 to TRBJ1-1; 9 nucleotides align to TRBD1. The germline V gene has CDR1 MGHDK and CDR2 SYGVNS. CDR3 length: 12 residues. V lost 8 bases to trimming and J lost 9 bases; unmatched junction nucleotides: 7. For the CDR3, the DNA is TGTGCCAGCTGGGGACAGGGCGGGAAAGCTTTCTTT. Its protein product is CASWGQGGKAFF.

The chain joins TRBV5-4 to TRBJ1-6; TRBD1 matches 7 bases. This CDR3 has 15 residues. Germline values: CDR1 SGHNT, CDR2 YYREEE (reference sequence). V was pared by 6 bases and J by 8 bases, with 11 bases of the junction left unmatched. The CDR3 spells CASTRGGGGDSPLHF. DNA for the CDR3: TGTGCCAGCACCCGGGGTGGAGGGGGCGATTCACCCCTCCACTTT.

This clone was counted once. V gene TRBV10-3 combines with J gene TRBJ2-5; TRBD2 might be the D (5 bases). CDR1 and CDR2 (germline): ENHRY, SYGVKD. The CDR3 sequence is 14 residues long. The V gene lost 2 bases and the J gene lost 2 bases, with 9 bases spanning the gap. The CDR3 spells CAISEEGWQETQYF. CDR3 nucleotides: TGTGCCATCAGTGAGGAGGGTTGGCAAGAGACCCAGTACTTC.

This clone has just one count. The chain carries TRBV30 and TRBJ2-7, with D maybe TRBD1 (6 bases). Deletions cut 3 bases from V and 1 base from J, with 16 bases between. CDR3 length equals 15 residues. Germline CDR1 and CDR2: GTSNPN and SVGIG (reference sequence). CDR3 residues: CAWSRLTGLSYEQYF. CDR3 nucleotide sequence: TGTGCCTGGAGCCGCCTGACAGGCTTGTCCTACGAGCAGTACTTC. The variable domain in full, with the rest retrieved from reference TRBV30 and TRBJ2-7, is SQTIHQWPATLVQPVGSPLSLECTVEGTSNPNLYWYRQAAGRGLQLLFYSVGIGQISSEVPQNLSASRPQDRQFILSSKKLLLSDSGFYLCAWSRLTGLSYEQYFGPGTRLTVT.

This chain joins TRBV19 and TRBJ2-7; 10 bases are a match to TRBD2. CDR3 length equals 15 residues. V dropped 5 bases and J dropped 7; count of bases not matched to a gene: 11. Germline-derived CDR1 and CDR2 are LNHDA and SQIVND (reference sequence). This chain's CDR3 is CASSRSSGGVWEQYF. The CDR3, as DNA: TGTGCCAGTAGTCGGTCCAGCGGGGGGGTGTGGGAGCAGTACTTC.

V usage is TRBV30 and J usage is TRBJ1-6; D is unresolved. V dropped 4 bases and J dropped 6 bases, with 13 bases sitting between them. This CDR3 comprises 14 residues. Germline CDR1 GTSNPN, CDR2 SVGIG (reference sequence). This CDR3 reads CAWKFLESNSPLHF. CDR3 nucleotides: TGTGCCTGGAAGTTCCTGGAGAGTAATTCACCCCTCCACTTT.

This chain uses TRBV5-1 with TRBJ1-2; D is undetermined. V gave up 2 bases and J gave up 5 bases, with 10 bases separating them. Germline V gene sequence: CDR1 SGHRS, CDR2 YFSETQ. This CDR3 has 13 residues. CDR3 amino acids: CASSFTGVYGYTF. CDR3 nucleotides: TGCGCCAGCAGCTTTACCGGGGTGTATGGCTACACCTTC.

This sequence joins TRBV5-4 and TRBJ2-5, with 7 nucleotides matching TRBD2. With V trimmed by 0 bases and J by 5 bases, 7 bases remained unmatched. The CDR3 length is 15 residues. Germline loops: CDR1 SGHNT, CDR2 YYREEE (reference sequence). The CDR3 is CASSLDQREGETQYF. As DNA, the CDR3 is TGTGCCAGCAGCTTGGACCAGCGGGAAGGTGAGACCCAGTACTTC.

The chain carries TRBV21-1 and TRBJ2-1; the table assigns TRBD1, which was not confirmed against the DNA. TRBV21-1 is recorded as a pseudogene. The CDR3 sequence is 14 residues long. The CDR3 sequence is CASSSRTAYNEQFF. The DNA for the CDR3 is TGTGCCAGCAGCTCTCGGACAGCCTACAATGAGCAGTTCTTC.

The chain links TRBV5-1 to TRBJ2-3; 10 bases map to TRBD2. Germline CDR1 is SGHRS and CDR2 is YFSETQ. This CDR3 region has 14 residues. Losses at the gene ends were 7 bases for V and 4 bases for J; bases not matched to a gene: 6. The CDR3 reads CASGKSGRADTQYF. For the CDR3, the DNA is TGCGCCAGCGGCAAGAGCGGGAGGGCAGATACGCAGTATTTT.

The chain links TRBV19 to TRBJ1-5; 7 bases agree with TRBD1. The CDR3 is 13 residues long. V was clipped by 8 bases and J by 2 bases; unmatched bases: 3. Germline values: CDR1 LNHDA, CDR2 SQIVND (reference sequence). Here the CDR3 DNA reads TGTGCCAGTCACGGGACAGGCAATCAGCCCCAGCATTTT. Its translation is CASHGTGNQPQHF.

The genes are TRBV14 and TRBJ2-6; no definite D call. The V and J ends lost 2 bases and 2 bases respectively, with 7 bases between them. The V gene's germline CDR1 is SGHDN and CDR2 FVKESK. This CDR3 comprises 15 residues. The CDR3 here is CASSQLSAGANVLTF. CDR3 nucleotides: TGTGCCAGCAGCCAACTTTCTGCTGGGGCCAACGTCCTGACTTTC.

The rearrangement uses TRBV7-9 and TRBJ2-7; possibly TRBD1 for D (6 bases). V gave up 5 bases and J gave up 1 base, with 15 bases separating them. CDR3 length: 15 amino acids. Germline V gene data show CDR1 as SEHNR and CDR2 as FQNEAQ (reference sequence). The DNA of the CDR3 is TGTGCCAGCAGCCGATTCCCGCAGGGGTCCTACGAGCAGTACTTC. Its protein product is CASSRFPQGSYEQYF.

Only one count was recorded for this clone. This sequence joins TRBV5-1 and TRBJ2-5, with 7 bases lining up with TRBD1. The CDR3 is 16 amino acids. CDR1 and CDR2 from the germline V gene are SGHRS and YFSETQ. The trim removed 1 base at V and 0 bases at J, leaving 6 bases unmatched. The CDR3 sequence: CASSLLLGTDQETQYF. The CDR3 region has the DNA TGCGCCAGCAGCTTGCTTCTGGGGACAGACCAAGAGACCCAGTACTTC.

The gene calls are TRBV2 and TRBJ1-5; D remains unclear. The CDR3 is made up of 11 amino acids. Trimming took off 10 bases at V and 6 bases at J, with 10 bases between the two ends. The germline V gene encodes CDR1 SNHLY and CDR2 FYNNEI. The CDR3 loop is CATGRGQPQHF. In nucleotides, the CDR3 is TGTGCCACCGGTCGAGGTCAGCCCCAGCATTTT.

The gene calls are TRBV7-9 and TRBJ1-2; D is possibly TRBD1 (6 bases). Trimming removed 5 bases at V and 2 bases at J, with 12 bases between. From germline, CDR1 is SEHNR and CDR2 FQNEAQ (reference sequence). This CDR3 region has 14 residues. Written as DNA, the CDR3 is TGTGCCAGCAGCCCCCAACAGGGAAACTATGGCTACACCTTC. Its protein is CASSPQQGNYGYTF.

V is TRBV10-1 and J is TRBJ2-2; D possibly corresponds to TRBD1 (5 bases). CDR3 length: 13 residues. With 4 bases removed from V and 4 bases from J, the gap between germline ends came to 7 bases. CDR1 WNHNN and CDR2 SYGVQD come from the germline V gene (reference sequence). For the CDR3, the DNA is TGCGCCAGCAGTGTGACAGTCACCGGGGAGCTGTTTTTT. This codes for CASSVTVTGELFF.

As DNA, the CDR3 is TGTGCCAGCAGTGAAGGGTCTGGGGGCATAGGATTGAACGAGCAGTACTTC. Amino acid sequence: CASSEGSGGIGLNEQYF. V gene TRBV2 combines with J gene TRBJ2-7; the D gene is possibly TRBD1 (6 bases). From germline, CDR1 is SNHLY and CDR2 FYNNEI. The CDR3 consists of 17 residues. V lost 1 base and J 5 bases, leaving 21 bases between the germline ends. Supplemented by reference TRBV2 and TRBJ2-7, the full variable domain reads EPEVTQTPSHQVTQMGQEVILRCVPISNHLYFYWYRQILGQKVEFLVSFYNNEISEKSEIFDDQFSVERPDGSNFTLKIRSTKLEDSAMYFCASSEGSGGIGLNEQYFGPGTRLTVT.

This clone has only one observation. This sequence joins TRBV29-1 and TRBJ1-2; 7 bases line up with TRBD1. CDR3 length equals 12 residues. V shed 5 bases, J shed 7 bases, and the junction held 7 bases outside the gene matches. The germline V gene encodes CDR1 SQVTM and CDR2 ANQGSEA. The CDR3 is CSVSGGLTGYTF. Written as DNA, the CDR3 is TGCAGCGTTTCAGGGGGTCTAACTGGCTACACCTTC.

About this clone: Other DNA sequences in the sample encode the same CDR3. The chain employs TRBV27 and TRBJ1-6; no firm D call. V was clipped by 5 bases and J by 7 bases, with 6 bases between them. Germline V CDR1 and CDR2: MNHEY, SMNVEV (reference sequence). This CDR3 is 12 amino acids long. As DNA, the CDR3 is TGTGCCAGCAGTCCCCCAAATTCACCCCTCCACTTT. Amino acid sequence: CASSPPNSPLHF.

This chain links TRBV6-1 with TRBJ2-7, with 11 nucleotides matching TRBD1. Trimming took 8 bases from V and 2 from J; bases not matched to a gene: 2. The CDR3 runs to 13 residues. The germline CDR1 and CDR2 sequences are MNHNS and SASEGT. The CDR3 DNA follows: TGTGCCAGCTCGGACAGGGGGCCCTACGAGCAGTACTTC. Its protein product is CASSDRGPYEQYF.

The rearrangement links TRBV2 to TRBJ2-7; a possible D gene is TRBD2 (5 bases). V was trimmed by 4 bases and J by 0 bases, leaving 16 bases between them. The CDR3 covers 16 residues. The germline gives CDR1 SNHLY, CDR2 FYNNEI. The CDR3 DNA follows: TGTGCCAGCAGTGGCCTGTCGGGGATTCCCTCCTACGAGCAGTACTTC. It translates to CASSGLSGIPSYEQYF.